Detailed here is one T cell receptor (beta chain). Antigen: not known. Trimming at V came to 6 bases and at J to 6 bases, leaving 5 bases not matched to a gene. The CDR3 is 13 amino acids. Germline V gene lookup returns CDR1 MNHEY and CDR2 SVGAGI. Method: immunoSEQ multiplex PCR; TCRdb's copy keeps in-frame clones and lacks some. The data hold about 86,000 clones, with more than 70% observed a single time. The analysis combined second doses at about 4 or about 12 weeks. This sample is drawn from a study of T cell responses to AZD1222 COVID-19 vaccine. Findings and caveats of the study: Seropositive AZD1222 recipients at baseline numbered only five or six. Repertoire sampling happened only post peak T cell response. Reportedly, nearly half the spike-specific TCRs target unmutated variant regions.

Source: peripheral blood, taken 28 days after the second AZD1222 dose. This sequence was found in an adult who received the AZD1222 COVID-19 vaccine. The J gene is TRBJ1-2, the V gene TRBV6-5, with 9 positions matching TRBD1. CDR3 in DNA: TGTGCCAGCAGGGGACAGGGAACCAATGGCTACACCTTC. This encodes CASRGQGTNGYTF.